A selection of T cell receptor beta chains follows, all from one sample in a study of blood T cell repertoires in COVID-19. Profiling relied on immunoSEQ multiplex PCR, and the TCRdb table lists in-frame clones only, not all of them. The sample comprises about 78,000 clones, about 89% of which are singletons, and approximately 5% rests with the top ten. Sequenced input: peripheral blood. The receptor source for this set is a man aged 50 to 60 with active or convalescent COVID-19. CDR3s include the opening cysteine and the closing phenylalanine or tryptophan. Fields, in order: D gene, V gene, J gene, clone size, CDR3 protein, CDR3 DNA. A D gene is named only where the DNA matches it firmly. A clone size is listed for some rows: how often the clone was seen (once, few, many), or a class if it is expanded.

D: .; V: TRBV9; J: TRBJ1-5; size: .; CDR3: CASSVAPTDDQPQHF; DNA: TGTGCCAGCAGCGTAGCTCCGACAGATGATCAGCCCCAGCATTTT
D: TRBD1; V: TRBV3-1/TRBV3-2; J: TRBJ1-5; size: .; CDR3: CASRLPRDRGKDQPQHF; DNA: TGTGCCAGCAGACTACCCCGGGACAGGGGAAAAGATCAGCCCCAGCATTTT
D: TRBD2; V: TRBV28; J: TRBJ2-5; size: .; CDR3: CASRSGTTWETQYF; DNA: TGTGCCAGCCGAAGCGGGACTACATGGGAGACCCAGTACTTC
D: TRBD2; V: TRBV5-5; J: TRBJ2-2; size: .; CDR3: CASSLVAGNTGELFF; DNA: TGTGCCAGCAGCTTGGTAGCGGGGAACACCGGGGAGCTGTTTTTT
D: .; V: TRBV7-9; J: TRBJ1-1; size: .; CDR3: CASRPQGNTEAFF; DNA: TGTGCCAGCAGACCTCAGGGAAACACTGAAGCTTTCTTT
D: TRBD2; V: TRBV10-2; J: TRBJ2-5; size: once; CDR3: CASRGSGGARETQYF; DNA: TGCGCCAGCAGAGGGAGCGGGGGGGCCCGAGAGACCCAGTACTTC
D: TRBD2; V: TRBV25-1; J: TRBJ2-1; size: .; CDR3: CASSERAGRDGEQFF; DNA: TGTGCCAGCAGTGAAAGGGCAGGGAGGGATGGTGAGCAGTTCTTC
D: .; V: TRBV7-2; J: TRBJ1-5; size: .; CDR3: CASSLAVAAEEPQHF; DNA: TGTGCCAGCAGCTTAGCGGTGGCAGCAGAGGAGCCCCAGCATTTT
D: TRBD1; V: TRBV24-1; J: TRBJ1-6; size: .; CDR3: CATQETGRSPLHF; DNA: TGTGCCACCCAGGAGACAGGGCGTTCACCCCTCCACTTT
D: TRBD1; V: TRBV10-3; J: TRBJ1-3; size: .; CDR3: CAISESQGANTIYF; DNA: TGTGCCATCAGTGAATCACAGGGGGCAAACACCATATATTTT
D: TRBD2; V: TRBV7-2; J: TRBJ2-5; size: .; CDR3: CASRASGGAGFWETQYF; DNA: TGTGCCAGCAGAGCCAGCGGGGGGGCCGGCTTTTGGGAGACCCAGTACTTC
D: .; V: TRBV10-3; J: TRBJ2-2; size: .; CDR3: CAISESGGRNTGELFF; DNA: TGTGCCATCAGTGAGTCGGGGGGGCGGAACACCGGGGAGCTGTTTTTT
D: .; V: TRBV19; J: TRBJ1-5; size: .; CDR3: CASSIYDPIHSNQPQHF; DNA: TGTGCCAGTAGTATATACGATCCTATCCATAGCAATCAGCCCCAGCATTTT
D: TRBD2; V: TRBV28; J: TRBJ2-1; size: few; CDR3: CASSPSGENSYNEQFF; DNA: TGTGCCAGCAGCCCCAGCGGGGAAAACTCATACAATGAGCAGTTCTTC
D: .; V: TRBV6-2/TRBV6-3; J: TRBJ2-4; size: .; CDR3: CASSGLAKNIQYF; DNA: TGTGCCAGCAGTGGACTAGCCAAAAACATTCAGTACTTC
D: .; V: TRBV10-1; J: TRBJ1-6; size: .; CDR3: CASSDRLDSPLHF; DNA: TGCGCCAGCAGTGACCGGCTAGATTCACCCCTCCACTTT
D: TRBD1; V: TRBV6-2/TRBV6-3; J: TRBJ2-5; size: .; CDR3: CASSFHTGGERYF; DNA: TGTGCCAGCAGTTTCCATACAGGGGGCGAAAGGTACTTC
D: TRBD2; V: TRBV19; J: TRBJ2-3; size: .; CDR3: CASSILAGGTDTQYF; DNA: TGTGCCAGTAGTATTCTAGCGGGGGGCACAGATACGCAGTATTTT
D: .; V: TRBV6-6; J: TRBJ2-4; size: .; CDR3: CASNRETFDIQYF; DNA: TGTGCCAGCAACCGAGAAACCTTTGACATTCAGTACTTC
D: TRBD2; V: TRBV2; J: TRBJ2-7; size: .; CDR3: CASRDPGLAGGYEQYF; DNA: TGTGCCAGCAGGGATCCGGGACTAGCGGGGGGTTACGAGCAGTACTTC
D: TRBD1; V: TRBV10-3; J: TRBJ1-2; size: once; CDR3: CAISEGTAYGYTF; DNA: TGTGCCATCAGCGAGGGGACAGCCTATGGCTACACCTTC
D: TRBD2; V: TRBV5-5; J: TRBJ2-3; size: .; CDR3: CASSRSLAGAGDTQYF; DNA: TGTGCCAGCAGCCGTTCCCTAGCGGGGGCGGGAGATACGCAGTATTTT
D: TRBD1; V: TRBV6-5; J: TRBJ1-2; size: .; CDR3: CASSSGQGPSSGYTF; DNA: TGTGCCAGCAGTTCTGGACAGGGACCTTCGAGCGGCTACACCTTC
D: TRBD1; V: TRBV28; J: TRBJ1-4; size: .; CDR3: CASSLGQGLNEKLFF; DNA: TGTGCCAGCAGTTTGGGACAGGGCCTTAATGAAAAACTGTTTTTT
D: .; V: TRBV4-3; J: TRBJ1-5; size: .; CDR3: CASSQDPGGSQPQHF; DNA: TGCGCCAGCAGCCAAGATCCGGGGGGAAGTCAGCCCCAGCATTTT
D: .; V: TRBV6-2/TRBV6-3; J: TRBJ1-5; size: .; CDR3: CASSVSWSRFQPQHF; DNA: TGTGCCAGCAGTGTTTCTTGGAGTAGGTTCCAGCCCCAGCATTTT
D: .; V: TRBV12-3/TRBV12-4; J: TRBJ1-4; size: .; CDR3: CASSLTSGGKLFF; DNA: TGTGCCAGCAGTTTAACTAGTGGCGGAAAACTGTTTTTT
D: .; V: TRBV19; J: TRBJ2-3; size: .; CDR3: CASTPGDSSTDTQYF; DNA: TGTGCCAGTACCCCGGGAGATTCTAGCACAGATACGCAGTATTTT
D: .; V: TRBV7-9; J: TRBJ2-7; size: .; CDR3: CASMDSSYEQYF; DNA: TGTGCCAGCATGGACAGCTCCTACGAGCAGTACTTC
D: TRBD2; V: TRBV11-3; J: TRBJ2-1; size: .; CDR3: CASSSVAGGEYNEQFF; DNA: TGTGCCAGCAGCTCCGTAGCGGGGGGGGAATACAATGAGCAGTTCTTC
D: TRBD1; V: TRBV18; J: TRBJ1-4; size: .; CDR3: CASSRATTGAGNEKLFF; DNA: TGTGCCAGCTCACGGGCGACAACAGGGGCGGGAAACGAAAAACTGTTTTTT
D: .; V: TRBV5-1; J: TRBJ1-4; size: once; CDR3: CASSLGRGDEKLFF; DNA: TGCGCCAGCAGCTTGGGCAGGGGAGATGAAAAACTGTTTTTT
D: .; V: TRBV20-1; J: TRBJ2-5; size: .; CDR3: CSASGQGLTQYF; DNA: TGCAGTGCTAGTGGGCAGGGTTTGACCCAGTACTTC
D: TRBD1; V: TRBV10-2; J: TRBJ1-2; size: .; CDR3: CASSTGTGSGYTF; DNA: TGCGCCAGCAGCACCGGGACAGGGTCTGGCTACACCTTC
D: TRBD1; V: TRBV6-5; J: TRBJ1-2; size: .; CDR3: CASSLTGSFNYGYTF; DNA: TGTGCCAGCAGTCTGACAGGGTCCTTTAACTATGGCTACACCTTC
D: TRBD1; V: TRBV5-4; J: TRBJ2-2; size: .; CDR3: CASSLETGVTGELFF; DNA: TGTGCCAGCAGCTTGGAGACAGGGGTCACCGGGGAGCTGTTTTTT
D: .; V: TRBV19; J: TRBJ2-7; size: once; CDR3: CASSITVKSSYEQYF; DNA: TGTGCCAGTAGTATCACCGTTAAGAGCTCCTACGAGCAGTACTTC
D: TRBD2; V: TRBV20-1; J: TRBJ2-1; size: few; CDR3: CSASQAGVGNEQFF; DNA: TGCAGTGCTAGTCAGGCGGGGGTGGGCAATGAGCAGTTCTTC
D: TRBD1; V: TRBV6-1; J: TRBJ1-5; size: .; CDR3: CASIAGTGNQPQHF; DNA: TGTGCCAGCATTGCCGGGACAGGCAATCAGCCCCAGCATTTT
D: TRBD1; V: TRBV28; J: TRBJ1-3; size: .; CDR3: CASSSAGDRVHSGNTIYF; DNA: TGTGCCAGCAGTTCCGCCGGGGACAGGGTTCACTCTGGAAACACCATATATTTT
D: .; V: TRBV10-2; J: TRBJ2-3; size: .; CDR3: CASRDPGGFPDTQYF; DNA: TGCGCCAGCAGAGACCCTGGCGGCTTCCCAGATACGCAGTATTTT
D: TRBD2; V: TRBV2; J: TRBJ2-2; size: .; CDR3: CASSVLAGGNTGELFF; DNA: TGTGCCAGCAGTGTTCTAGCGGGGGGGAACACCGGGGAGCTGTTTTTT
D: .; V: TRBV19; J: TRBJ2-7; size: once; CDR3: CASSISGVGSYEQYF; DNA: TGTGCCAGTAGTATTTCGGGGGTAGGGTCCTACGAGCAGTACTTC